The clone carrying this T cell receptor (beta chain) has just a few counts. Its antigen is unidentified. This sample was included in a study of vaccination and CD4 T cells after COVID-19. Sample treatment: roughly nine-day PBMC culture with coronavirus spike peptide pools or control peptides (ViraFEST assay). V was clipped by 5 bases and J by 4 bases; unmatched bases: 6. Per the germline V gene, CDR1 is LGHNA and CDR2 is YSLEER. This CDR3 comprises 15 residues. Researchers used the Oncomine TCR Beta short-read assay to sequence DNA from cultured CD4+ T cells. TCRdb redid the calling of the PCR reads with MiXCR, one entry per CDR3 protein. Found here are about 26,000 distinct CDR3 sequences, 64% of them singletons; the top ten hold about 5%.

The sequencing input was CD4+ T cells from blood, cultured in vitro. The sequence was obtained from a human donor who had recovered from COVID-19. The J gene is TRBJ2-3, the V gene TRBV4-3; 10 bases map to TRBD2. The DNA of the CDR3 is TGCGCCAGCAGCGAGCTAGCGGGAGACCCAGATACGCAGTATTTT. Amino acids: CASSELAGDPDTQYF.